The clone carrying this TCR beta chain was counted only a few times. Its antigen is still unknown. The data belong to a study of OX40 agonist ivuxolimab in advanced cancers. The CDR3 contains 17 residues. From germline, CDR1 is SGHRS and CDR2 YFSETQ. V shed 0 bases and J 0 bases; nucleotides not matched to a gene: 6. The method was immunoSEQ multiplex PCR; TCRdb's version includes in-frame clones alone and lacks a portion of them. The sample holds about 70,000 clones, 70% to 90% seen once. Findings and caveats of the study: Both blood CD4+ and CD8+ T cells showed clonal growth by week 6 at 0.1 to 3.0 mg/kg.

This sequence originates from an adult with an advanced solid tumor such as melanoma, head and neck, liver or kidney cancer. The specimen comprised CD4+ or CD8+ T cells sorted from blood, sampled in a trial of the OX40 agonist ivuxolimab. The rearrangement uses TRBV5-1 and TRBJ2-1, with 7 bases lining up with TRBD2. The CDR3 sequence: CASSLAGGGSSYNEQFF. CDR3 in DNA: TGCGCCAGCAGCTTGGCAGGCGGCGGGAGCTCCTACAATGAGCAGTTCTTC. Filled out from reference TRBV5-1 and TRBJ2-1, the complete variable domain reads KAGVTQTPRYLIKTRGQQVTLSCSPISGHRSVSWYQQTPGQGLQFLFEYFSETQRNKGNFPGRFSGRQFSNSRSEMNVSTLELGDSALYLCASSLAGGGSSYNEQFFGPGTRLTVL.